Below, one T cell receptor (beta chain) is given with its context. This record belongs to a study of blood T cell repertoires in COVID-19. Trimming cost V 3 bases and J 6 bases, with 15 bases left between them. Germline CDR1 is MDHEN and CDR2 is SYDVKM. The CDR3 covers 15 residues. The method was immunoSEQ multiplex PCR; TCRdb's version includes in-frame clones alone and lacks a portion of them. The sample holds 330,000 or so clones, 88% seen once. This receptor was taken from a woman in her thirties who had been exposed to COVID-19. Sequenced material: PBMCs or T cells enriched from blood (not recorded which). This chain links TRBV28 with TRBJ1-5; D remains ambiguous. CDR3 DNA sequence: TGTGCCAGCAGTTTGAGTCCTCGGGTTCGTCAGCCCCAGCATTTT. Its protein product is CASSLSPRVRQPQHF. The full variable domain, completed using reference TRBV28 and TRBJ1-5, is DVKVTQSSRYLVKRTGEKVFLECVQDMDHENMFWYRQDPGLGLRLIYFSYDVKMKEKGDIPEGYSVSREKKERFSLILESASTNQTSMYLCASSLSPRVRQPQHFGDGTRLSIL.